This T cell receptor (beta chain) was identified in a study of T cell clonotyping in hematopoietic cell transplantation. CDR3 size: 12 residues. Germline V gene data show CDR1 as PRHDT and CDR2 as FYEKMQ (reference sequence). V was trimmed by 6 bases and J by 4 bases, leaving 6 bases between them. The assay was immunoSEQ multiplex PCR, and TCRdb's table has in-frame clones only and misses some. The data contain about 80,000 clones, 90% to 97% of them singletons. This clone occurred once. Sample time point: recipient sample about 28 days before transplant, after cytoreduction. The material sequenced was peripheral blood mononuclear cells, taken before stem cell transplant. This chain links TRBV13 with TRBJ1-4; D is unclear. This sequence was found in a woman aged 50 to 60 with acute myeloid leukemia. Some clones in this sample may be carry-over from other donors' samples. As DNA, the CDR3 is TGTGCCAGCAGTACTAGTAATGAAAAACTGTTTTTT. This sequence encodes CASSTSNEKLFF.